The TCR beta chain under discussion was sequenced for a study of regulatory T cells in long-lasting Graves disease. General observations from the study: Relative to new patients (roughly 900), persistent patients exhibited greater sharing of public clonotypes (around 2,800).

Arm-PCR with iRepertoire HTBI primers amplified the CDR3 regions for these TCR beta libraries. TCRdb reprocessed the multiplex PCR reads via MiXCR and lists one record per CDR3 protein. The sample carries roughly 400,000 distinct CDR3 sequences, roughly a fifth recorded once. As to this clonotype: The antigen is unknown. This sequence may be a read error, since a much larger clone differs from it by one base.

As to time point: persistent/refractory GD, antithyroid drugs over 5 years with positive TRAb. From PBMCs, RNA was extracted and then used to make the TCR library. Patients with Graves' disease were diagnosed by American Thyroid Association guidelines. The CDR3 covers 15 residues. Germline V gene lookup returns CDR1 PRHDT and CDR2 FYEKMQ (reference sequence). The V and J ends lost 4 bases and 5 bases, in that order; junction bases with no gene match: 9. The chain carries TRBV13 and TRBJ2-7, with 9 nucleotides matching TRBD2. The sequencing used peripheral blood mononuclear cells (PBMCs), collected when the disease was refractory, from a patient treated with antithyroid drugs. The source is a female donor with Graves disease. CDR3 coding DNA: TGTGCCAGCAGCTCGGGGCGGGAGGGCCCCAACGAGCAGTACTTC. The encoded protein is CASSSGREGPNEQYF.